This T cell receptor beta chain stems from a study of blood T cell repertoires in COVID-19. Study processing details: Estimated nucleated cell counts came from reference gene primer amplification. Clones were sequenced by immunoSEQ multiplex PCR, and TCRdb holds only the in-frame ones, with some missing. V, J and clone size derive from that table, while D and trimming were established from the DNA sequence. This table has roughly 180,000 clones, 80% to 85% appearing once. This CDR3 is 13 amino acids long. Trimming took off 8 bases at V and 3 bases at J, with 11 bases between the two ends. This clone was observed a handful of times.

The sequence derives from a woman under 40 with acute or convalescent COVID-19. J is TRBJ1-3 and V is TRBV12-3 or TRBV12-4; D is possibly TRBD1 (6 bases). Sequencing used peripheral blood. CDR3 region: CASHQGLGNTIYF. Written as DNA, the CDR3 is TGTGCCAGCCATCAGGGGCTTGGAAACACCATATATTTT.